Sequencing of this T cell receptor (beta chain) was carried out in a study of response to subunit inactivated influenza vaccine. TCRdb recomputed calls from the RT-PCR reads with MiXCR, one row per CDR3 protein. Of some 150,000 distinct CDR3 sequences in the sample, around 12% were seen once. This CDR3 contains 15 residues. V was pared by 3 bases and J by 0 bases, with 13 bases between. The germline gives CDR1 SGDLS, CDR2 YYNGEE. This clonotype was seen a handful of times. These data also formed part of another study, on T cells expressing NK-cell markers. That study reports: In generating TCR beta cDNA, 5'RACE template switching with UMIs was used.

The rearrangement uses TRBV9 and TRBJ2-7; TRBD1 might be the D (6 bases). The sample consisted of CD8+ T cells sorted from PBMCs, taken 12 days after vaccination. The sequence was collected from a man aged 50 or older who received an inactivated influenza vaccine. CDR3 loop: CASSAGTSSSYEQYF. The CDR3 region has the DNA TGTGCCAGCAGCGCCGGGACATCGAGCTCCTACGAGCAGTACTTC. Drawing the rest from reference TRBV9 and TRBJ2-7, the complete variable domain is DSGVTQTPKHLITATGQRVTLRCSPRSGDLSVYWYQQSLDQGLQFLIQYYNGEERAKGNILERFSAQQFPDLHSELNLSSLELGDSALYFCASSAGTSSSYEQYFGPGTRLTVT.